The TCR beta chain under discussion was sequenced for a study of T cell repertoires in cytomegalovirus infection. Study information: HLA-B-restricted CMV epitopes that are well studied, plus recently identified HLA-C-restricted ones, were used by the study. Shared public TCR beta signatures pointed to both CMV infection and a matching HLA type. Study findings and constraints: Of the TCR beta families, the public ones yielded a cumulative frequency that identified carriers of CMV plus the relevant HLA. Ex vivo responses were dominated by HLA-C-restricted CMV-specific TCR beta clonotypes.

In the case of this clonotype: Its specificity is not known.

Germline assignment: CDR1 ENHRY and CDR2 SYGVKD. The V end lost 2 bases, the J end lost 6 bases, and 8 bases lay between the germline ends. The CDR3 length is 13 residues. TCRdb re-called the reads with MiXCR, one entry per CDR3 protein. The sample holds about 700,000 distinct CDR3 sequences; around 30% are singletons and the top ten take roughly 20%. This clonotype was obtained from a human donor in good health (CMV status not recorded). Some clones in this sample may be carry-over from other donors' samples. The chain uses TRBV10-3 and TRBJ1-5; no reliable D call. The sample was cultured PBMCs, taken from culture after CMV antigen stimulation. CDR3 sequence: CAISEGIPQPQHF. In DNA form, the CDR3 reads TGTGCCATCAGTGAGGGTATTCCTCAGCCCCAGCATTTT.